The TCR beta chain described here comes from a study of CD8+ T cells in alopecia areata. The overall study: Patients remained on tofacitinib for 6 to 18 months and then went 6 months without it. Whole-study findings and limits: In lesional scalp, particularly from alopecia totalis/universalis, clonality was higher than in normal scalp. Since there was just one nonresponder, nobody can yet say how baseline CD8+ expansion ties to response.

Sequencing templates came from extracted RNA that was reverse transcribed into cDNA. The protocol was immunoSEQ multiplex PCR, while the TCRdb copy is restricted to in-frame clones and leaves out a portion. The sample lists roughly 200,000 clones, roughly three fifths seen once, with 3% to 3.5% in the top ten. V lost 1 base and J lost 4, with 14 bases in between. CDR1 is LNHDA, CDR2 SQIVND, per germline (reference sequence). This CDR3 contains 16 residues. Treatment denoted: oral pan-JAK inhibitor, 5-10 mg twice daily. Worth noting for this clone: Its target is not known.

This clonotype originated in a human donor with alopecia areata. The chain has TRBV19 and TRBJ1-5; D remains ambiguous. The sample consisted of CD4+ T cells sorted from blood, taken at week 4, from a patient treated with tofacitinib. The CDR3: CASSIAGIRANQPQHF. The CDR3 region has the DNA TGTGCCAGTAGTATAGCTGGGATTAGGGCTAATCAGCCCCAGCATTTT.